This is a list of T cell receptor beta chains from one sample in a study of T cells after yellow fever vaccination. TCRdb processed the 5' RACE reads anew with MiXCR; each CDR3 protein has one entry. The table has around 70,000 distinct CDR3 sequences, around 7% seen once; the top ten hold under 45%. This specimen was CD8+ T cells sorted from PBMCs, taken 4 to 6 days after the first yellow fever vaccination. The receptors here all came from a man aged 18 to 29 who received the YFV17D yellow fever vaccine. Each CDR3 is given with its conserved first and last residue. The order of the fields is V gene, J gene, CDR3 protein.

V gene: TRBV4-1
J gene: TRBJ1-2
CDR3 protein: CASSQGEGGIHTF

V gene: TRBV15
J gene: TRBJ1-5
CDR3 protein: CATADSRGDSNQPQHF

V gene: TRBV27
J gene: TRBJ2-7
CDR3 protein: CASSSYRASYEQYF

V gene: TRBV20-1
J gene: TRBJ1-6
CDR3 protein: CSARDGGARSPLHF

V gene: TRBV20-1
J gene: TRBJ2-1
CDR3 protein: CSAPGQVRFNEQFF

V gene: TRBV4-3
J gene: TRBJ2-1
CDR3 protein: CASRKGLAGYNEQFF

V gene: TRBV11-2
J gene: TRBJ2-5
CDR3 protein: CASSLLSGSGGPWKTQYF

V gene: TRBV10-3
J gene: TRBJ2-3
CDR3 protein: CAISEGTGGADTQYF

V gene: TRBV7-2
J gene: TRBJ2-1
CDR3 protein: CASSIAGGTYNEQFF

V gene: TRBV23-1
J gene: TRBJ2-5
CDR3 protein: CASSQGTGDLLTQYF

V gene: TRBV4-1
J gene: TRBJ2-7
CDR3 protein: CASSQGGAGGYEQYF

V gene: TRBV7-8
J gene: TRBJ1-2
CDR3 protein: CASSLGTKTGRGYTF

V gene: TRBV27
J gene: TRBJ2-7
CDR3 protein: CASSYSGGYSYEQYF

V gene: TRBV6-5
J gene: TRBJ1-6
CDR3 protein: CASTGGAYNSPLHF

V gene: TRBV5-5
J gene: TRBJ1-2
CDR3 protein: CASSFSPGRGNYGYTF

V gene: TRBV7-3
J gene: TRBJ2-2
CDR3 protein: CASGPYREYTGELFF

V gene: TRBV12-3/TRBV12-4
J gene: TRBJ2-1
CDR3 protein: CASSLASSYNEQFF

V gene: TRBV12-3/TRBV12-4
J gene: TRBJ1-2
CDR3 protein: CASSPSPGEREAGTF

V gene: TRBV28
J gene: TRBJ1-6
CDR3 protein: CASTGTDYNSPLHF

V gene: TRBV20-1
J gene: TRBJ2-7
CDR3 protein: CSAPDRDLEQYF